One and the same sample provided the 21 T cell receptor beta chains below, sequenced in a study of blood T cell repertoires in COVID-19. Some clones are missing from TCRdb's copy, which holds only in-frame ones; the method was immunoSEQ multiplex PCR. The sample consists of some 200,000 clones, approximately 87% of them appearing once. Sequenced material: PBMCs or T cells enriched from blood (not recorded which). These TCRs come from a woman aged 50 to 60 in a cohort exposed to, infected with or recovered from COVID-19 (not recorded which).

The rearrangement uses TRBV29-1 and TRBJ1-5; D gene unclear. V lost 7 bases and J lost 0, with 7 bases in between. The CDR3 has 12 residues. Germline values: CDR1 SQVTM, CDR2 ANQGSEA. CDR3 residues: CSAQDSNQPQHF. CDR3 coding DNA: TGCAGCGCGCAGGATAGCAATCAGCCCCAGCATTTT.

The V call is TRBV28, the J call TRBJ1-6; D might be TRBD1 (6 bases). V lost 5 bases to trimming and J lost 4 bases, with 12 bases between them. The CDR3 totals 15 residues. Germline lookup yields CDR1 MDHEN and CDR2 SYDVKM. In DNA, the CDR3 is TGTGCCAGCAGTGCCCTGGACAGATATAATTCACCCCTCCACTTT. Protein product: CASSALDRYNSPLHF.

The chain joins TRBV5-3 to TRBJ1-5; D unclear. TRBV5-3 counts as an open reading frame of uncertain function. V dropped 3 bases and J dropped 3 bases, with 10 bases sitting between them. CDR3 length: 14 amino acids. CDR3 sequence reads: CARSSGEVNQPQHF. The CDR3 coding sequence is TGTGCCAGAAGCTCCGGGGAGGTCAATCAGCCCCAGCATTTT.

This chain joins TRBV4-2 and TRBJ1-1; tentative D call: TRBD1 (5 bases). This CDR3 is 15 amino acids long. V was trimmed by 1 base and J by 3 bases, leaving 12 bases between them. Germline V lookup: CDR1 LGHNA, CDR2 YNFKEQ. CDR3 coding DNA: TGTGCCAGCAGCCAAGGAACGGAGGGGTACACTGAAGCTTTCTTT. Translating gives CASSQGTEGYTEAFF.

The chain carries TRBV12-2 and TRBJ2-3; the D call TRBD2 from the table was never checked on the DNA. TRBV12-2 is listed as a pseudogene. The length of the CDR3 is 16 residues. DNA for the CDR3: TGTGCAAGTCGCTTCCCCGGGACTAGGAGACCGGATACGCAGTATTTT. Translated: CASRFPGTRRPDTQYF.

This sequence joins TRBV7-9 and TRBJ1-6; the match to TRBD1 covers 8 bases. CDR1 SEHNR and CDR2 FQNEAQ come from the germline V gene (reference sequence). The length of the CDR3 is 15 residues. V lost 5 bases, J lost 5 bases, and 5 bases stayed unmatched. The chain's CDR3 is CASSPRTGNNSPLHF. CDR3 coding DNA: TGTGCCAGCAGCCCAAGGACAGGGAATAATTCACCCCTCCACTTT.

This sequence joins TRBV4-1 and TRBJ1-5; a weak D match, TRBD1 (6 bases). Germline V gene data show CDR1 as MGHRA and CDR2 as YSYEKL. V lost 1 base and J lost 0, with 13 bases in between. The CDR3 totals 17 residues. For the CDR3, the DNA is TGCGCCAGCAGCCAAGTGGACAGCGAGTATAGCAATCAGCCCCAGCATTTT. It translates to CASSQVDSEYSNQPQHF.

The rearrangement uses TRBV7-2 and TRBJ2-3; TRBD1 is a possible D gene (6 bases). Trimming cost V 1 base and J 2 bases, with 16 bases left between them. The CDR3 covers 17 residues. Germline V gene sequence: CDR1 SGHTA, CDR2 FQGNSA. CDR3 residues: CASSLDLGGGPTDTQYF. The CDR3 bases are TGTGCCAGCAGCTTAGATCTTGGGGGCGGGCCCACAGATACGCAGTATTTT.

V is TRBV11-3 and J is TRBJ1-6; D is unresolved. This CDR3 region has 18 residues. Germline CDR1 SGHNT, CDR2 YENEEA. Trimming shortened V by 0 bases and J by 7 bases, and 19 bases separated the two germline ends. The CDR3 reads CASSLDDWRQRGNSPLHF. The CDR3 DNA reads TGTGCCAGCAGCTTAGATGATTGGCGCCAAAGAGGAAATTCACCCCTCCACTTT.

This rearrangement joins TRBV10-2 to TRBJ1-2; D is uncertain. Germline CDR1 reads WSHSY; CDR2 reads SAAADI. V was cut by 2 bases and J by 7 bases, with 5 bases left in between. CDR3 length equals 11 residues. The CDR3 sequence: CASSEESGYTF. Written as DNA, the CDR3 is TGCGCCAGCAGTGAGGAGAGTGGCTACACCTTC.

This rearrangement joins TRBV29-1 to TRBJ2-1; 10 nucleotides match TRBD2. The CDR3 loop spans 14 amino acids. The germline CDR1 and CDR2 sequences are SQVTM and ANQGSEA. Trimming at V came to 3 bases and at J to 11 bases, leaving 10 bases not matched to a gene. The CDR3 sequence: CSVDKVAGGLQQFF. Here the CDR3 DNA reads TGCAGCGTTGATAAGGTAGCGGGGGGCCTACAGCAGTTCTTC.

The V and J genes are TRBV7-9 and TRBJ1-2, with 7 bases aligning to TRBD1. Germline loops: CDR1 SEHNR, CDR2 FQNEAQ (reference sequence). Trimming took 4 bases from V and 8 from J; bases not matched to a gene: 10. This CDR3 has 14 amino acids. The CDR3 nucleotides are TGTGCCAGCAGCTCAAGGCGACAGGGACAGGGCTACACCTTC. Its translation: CASSSRRQGQGYTF.

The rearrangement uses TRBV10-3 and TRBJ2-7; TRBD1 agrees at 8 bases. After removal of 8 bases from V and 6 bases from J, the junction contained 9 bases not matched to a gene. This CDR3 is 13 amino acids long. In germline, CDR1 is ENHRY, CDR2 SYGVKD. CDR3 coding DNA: TGTGCCATCTGGCAGGGGGCGGAAGGCGAGCAGTACTTC. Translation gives CAIWQGAEGEQYF.

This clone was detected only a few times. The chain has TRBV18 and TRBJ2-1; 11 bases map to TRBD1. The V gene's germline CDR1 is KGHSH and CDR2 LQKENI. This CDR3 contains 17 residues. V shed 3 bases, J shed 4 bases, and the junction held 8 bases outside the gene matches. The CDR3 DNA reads TGTGCCAGCTCACCGAAAGGGGACAGGGGGGGTTACAATGAGCAGTTCTTC. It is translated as CASSPKGDRGGYNEQFF.

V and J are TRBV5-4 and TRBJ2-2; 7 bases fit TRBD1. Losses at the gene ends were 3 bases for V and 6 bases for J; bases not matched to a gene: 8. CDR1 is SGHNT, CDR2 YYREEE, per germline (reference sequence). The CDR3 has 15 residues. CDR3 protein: CASSSNRGRSGELFF. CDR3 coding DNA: TGTGCCAGCAGCTCGAACAGGGGTAGATCCGGGGAGCTGTTTTTT.

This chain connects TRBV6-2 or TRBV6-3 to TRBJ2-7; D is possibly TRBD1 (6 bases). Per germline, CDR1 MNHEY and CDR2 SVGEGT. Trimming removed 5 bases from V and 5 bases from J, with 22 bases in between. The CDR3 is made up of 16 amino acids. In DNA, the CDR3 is TGTGCCAGCAGTCGACCTCCAAACGGACAGAAAGACGAGCAGTACTTC. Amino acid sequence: CASSRPPNGQKDEQYF.

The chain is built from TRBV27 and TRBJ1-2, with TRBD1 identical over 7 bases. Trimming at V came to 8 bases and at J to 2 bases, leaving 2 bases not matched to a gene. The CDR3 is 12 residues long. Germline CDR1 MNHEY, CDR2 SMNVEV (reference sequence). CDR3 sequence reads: CASSDRNYGYTF. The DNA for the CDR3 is TGTGCCAGCTCGGACAGGAACTATGGCTACACCTTC.

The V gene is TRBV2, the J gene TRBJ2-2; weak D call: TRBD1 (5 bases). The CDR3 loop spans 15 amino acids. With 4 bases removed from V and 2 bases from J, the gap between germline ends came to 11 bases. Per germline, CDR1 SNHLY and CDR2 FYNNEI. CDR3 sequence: CASSVVTVNTGELFF. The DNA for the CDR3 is TGTGCCAGCAGTGTTGTGACAGTTAACACCGGGGAGCTGTTTTTT.

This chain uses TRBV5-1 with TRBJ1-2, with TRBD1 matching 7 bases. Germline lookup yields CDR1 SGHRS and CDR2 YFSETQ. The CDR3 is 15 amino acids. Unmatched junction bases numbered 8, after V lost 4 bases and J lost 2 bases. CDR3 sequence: CASSEGAGFNYGYTF. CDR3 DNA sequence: TGCGCCAGCAGCGAGGGGGCAGGGTTCAACTATGGCTACACCTTC.

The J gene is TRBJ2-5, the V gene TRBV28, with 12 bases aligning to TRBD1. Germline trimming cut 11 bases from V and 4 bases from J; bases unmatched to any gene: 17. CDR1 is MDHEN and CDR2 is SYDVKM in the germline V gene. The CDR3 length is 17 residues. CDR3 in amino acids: CAVSPRGDRGRRETQYF. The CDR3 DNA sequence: TGTGCCGTCTCACCCCGAGGGGACAGGGGGCGCAGAGAGACCCAGTACTTC.

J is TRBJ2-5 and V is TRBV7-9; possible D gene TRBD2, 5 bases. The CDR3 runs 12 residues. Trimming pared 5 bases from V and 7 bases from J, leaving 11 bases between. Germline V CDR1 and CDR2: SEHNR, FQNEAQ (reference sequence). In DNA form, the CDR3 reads TGTGCCAGCAGCCCGGGATGGGGGACCCAGTACTTC. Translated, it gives CASSPGWGTQYF.